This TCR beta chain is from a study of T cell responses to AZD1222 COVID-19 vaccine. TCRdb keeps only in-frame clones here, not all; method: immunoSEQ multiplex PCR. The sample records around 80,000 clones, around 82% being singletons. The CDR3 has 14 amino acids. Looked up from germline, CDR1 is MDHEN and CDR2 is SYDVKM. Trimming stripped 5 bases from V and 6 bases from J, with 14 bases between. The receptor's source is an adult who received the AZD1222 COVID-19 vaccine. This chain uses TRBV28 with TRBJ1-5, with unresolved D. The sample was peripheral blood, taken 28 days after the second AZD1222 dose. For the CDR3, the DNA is TGTGCCAGCAGTCCGCTTTTGTCCCTTCAGCCCCAGCATTTT. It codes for CASSPLLSLQPQHF.